Listed below are T cell receptor beta chains from one sample, sequenced in a study of blood T cell repertoires in COVID-19. Assay used: immunoSEQ multiplex PCR; TCRdb lists only in-frame clones, some missing. Of about 280,000 clones listed, nearly 90% were seen once; the top ten hold 1.7%. The sample was PBMCs or T cells enriched from blood (not recorded which). All receptors derive from a woman aged 18 to 35 with acute COVID-19. CDR3s include the opening cysteine and the closing phenylalanine or tryptophan. Each record gives: V gene, clone size, D gene, J gene, CDR3 protein, CDR3 DNA. The D gene is left open where the match is weak. Size is omitted from some rows. Given values are once, few, many or a class for expanded clones.

V gene: TRBV30; clone size: .; D gene: TRBD1; J gene: TRBJ2-7; CDR3 protein: CAWNGPTGQSYEQYF; CDR3 DNA: TGTGCCTGGAATGGACCGACAGGGCAATCCTACGAGCAGTACTTC
V gene: TRBV2; clone size: .; D gene: .; J gene: TRBJ1-2; CDR3 protein: CASSNYQGVDGYTF; CDR3 DNA: TGTGCCAGCAGTAACTACCAGGGCGTGGATGGCTACACCTTC
V gene: TRBV5-1; clone size: .; D gene: .; J gene: TRBJ2-1; CDR3 protein: CASSPGAGLPNEQFF; CDR3 DNA: TGCGCCAGCAGCCCCGGCGCAGGGCTGCCCAATGAGCAGTTCTTC
V gene: TRBV3-1/TRBV3-2; clone size: .; D gene: .; J gene: TRBJ1-6; CDR3 protein: CASSQVGSPLHF; CDR3 DNA: TGTGCCAGCAGCCAAGTCGGTTCACCCCTCCACTTT
V gene: TRBV7-9; clone size: .; D gene: .; J gene: TRBJ2-7; CDR3 protein: CASSLAHGRGHEQYF; CDR3 DNA: TGTGCCAGCAGCTTAGCGCACGGCAGGGGCCACGAGCAGTACTTC
V gene: TRBV5-4; clone size: once; D gene: .; J gene: TRBJ2-2; CDR3 protein: CASSFPQENTGELFF; CDR3 DNA: TGTGCCAGCAGCTTCCCCCAGGAGAACACCGGGGAGCTGTTTTTT
V gene: TRBV18; clone size: .; D gene: .; J gene: TRBJ2-1; CDR3 protein: CASLAPGAAYNEQFF; CDR3 DNA: TGTGCCAGCTTAGCCCCCGGAGCGGCTTACAATGAGCAGTTCTTC
V gene: TRBV6-5; clone size: .; D gene: .; J gene: TRBJ1-2; CDR3 protein: CASSYKGGYGYTF; CDR3 DNA: TGTGCCAGCAGTTACAAGGGGGGGTATGGCTACACCTTC
V gene: TRBV19; clone size: few; D gene: .; J gene: TRBJ2-6; CDR3 protein: CASSIRGSGANVLTF; CDR3 DNA: TGTGCCAGTAGTATACGGGGATCCGGGGCCAACGTCCTGACTTTC
V gene: TRBV9; clone size: .; D gene: .; J gene: TRBJ2-7; CDR3 protein: CASSVGDSGSYEQYF; CDR3 DNA: TGTGCCAGCAGCGTAGGAGATAGCGGCTCCTACGAGCAGTACTTC
V gene: TRBV6-5; clone size: .; D gene: .; J gene: TRBJ1-5; CDR3 protein: CASSYQGNQPQHF; CDR3 DNA: TGTGCCAGCAGTTACCAGGGGAATCAGCCCCAGCATTTT
V gene: TRBV25-1; clone size: .; D gene: .; J gene: TRBJ2-6; CDR3 protein: CASSDRGAGANVLTF; CDR3 DNA: TGTGCCAGCAGTGACAGGGGCGCTGGGGCCAACGTCCTGACTTTC
V gene: TRBV11-2; clone size: .; D gene: .; J gene: TRBJ1-1; CDR3 protein: CASSPFLSTEAFF; CDR3 DNA: TGTGCCAGCAGCCCATTCCTTAGCACTGAAGCTTTCTTT
V gene: TRBV4-3; clone size: few; D gene: .; J gene: TRBJ1-2; CDR3 protein: CASSQVFRYSGGYTF; CDR3 DNA: TGCGCCAGCAGCCAAGTTTTCAGATATTCAGGTGGCTACACCTTC
V gene: TRBV18; clone size: .; D gene: TRBD1; J gene: TRBJ1-2; CDR3 protein: CASSPDRGTYGYTF; CDR3 DNA: TGTGCCAGCTCTCCAGACAGGGGAACCTATGGCTACACCTTC
V gene: TRBV7-9; clone size: few; D gene: .; J gene: TRBJ1-5; CDR3 protein: CASSLGGEREEPQHF; CDR3 DNA: TGTGCCAGCAGCTTAGGAGGAGAGAGGGAAGAGCCCCAGCATTTT
V gene: TRBV14; clone size: many; D gene: .; J gene: TRBJ2-7; CDR3 protein: CASSPLGAGVLSYEQYF; CDR3 DNA: TGTGCCAGCAGCCCACTGGGGGCAGGGGTTTTATCCTACGAGCAGTACTTC
V gene: TRBV4-1; clone size: .; D gene: TRBD1; J gene: TRBJ1-4; CDR3 protein: CASSPGQGNEKLFF; CDR3 DNA: TGCGCCAGCAGCCCGGGACAGGGTAATGAAAAACTGTTTTTT
V gene: TRBV18; clone size: few; D gene: TRBD1; J gene: TRBJ2-1; CDR3 protein: CASSIPGQEFREQFF; CDR3 DNA: TGTGCCAGCTCAATTCCGGGACAGGAGTTTAGGGAGCAGTTCTTC
V gene: TRBV5-1; clone size: .; D gene: TRBD2; J gene: TRBJ2-1; CDR3 protein: CASSLAGTSGYNEQFF; CDR3 DNA: TGCGCCAGCAGCTTGGCCGGCACTAGCGGGTACAATGAGCAGTTCTTC
V gene: TRBV10-3; clone size: .; D gene: TRBD1; J gene: TRBJ2-7; CDR3 protein: CAISEGDRGGYEQYF; CDR3 DNA: TGTGCCATCAGTGAGGGGGACAGGGGGGGCTACGAGCAGTACTTC
V gene: TRBV11-2; clone size: .; D gene: .; J gene: TRBJ1-4; CDR3 protein: CASSSTLTNEKLFF; CDR3 DNA: TGTGCCAGCAGCTCGACACTAACTAATGAAAAACTGTTTTTT
V gene: TRBV24-1; clone size: once; D gene: TRBD2; J gene: TRBJ2-1; CDR3 protein: CATSEFGTSGSSHEQFF; CDR3 DNA: TGTGCCACCAGTGAATTCGGGACTAGCGGGAGTAGCCATGAGCAGTTCTTC
V gene: TRBV6-6; clone size: .; D gene: TRBD1; J gene: TRBJ1-5; CDR3 protein: CASSPRGKGANSNQPQHF; CDR3 DNA: TGTGCCAGCAGTCCCCGAGGCAAGGGGGCGAATAGCAATCAGCCCCAGCATTTT
V gene: TRBV25-1; clone size: .; D gene: TRBD1; J gene: TRBJ1-6; CDR3 protein: CASGQAYNSPLHF; CDR3 DNA: TGTGCCAGCGGACAGGCGTATAATTCACCCCTCCACTTT
V gene: TRBV6-5; clone size: .; D gene: .; J gene: TRBJ2-3; CDR3 protein: CASKVSPHTDTQYF; CDR3 DNA: TGTGCCAGCAAGGTTAGCCCCCACACAGATACGCAGTATTTT
V gene: TRBV3-1/TRBV3-2; clone size: .; D gene: .; J gene: TRBJ2-3; CDR3 protein: CASGTSTDTQYF; CDR3 DNA: TGTGCCAGCGGGACTAGCACAGATACGCAGTATTTT
V gene: TRBV9; clone size: .; D gene: .; J gene: TRBJ2-1; CDR3 protein: CASSVDSQGGNEQFF; CDR3 DNA: TGTGCCAGCAGCGTAGACTCTCAAGGGGGCAATGAGCAGTTCTTC
V gene: TRBV7-9; clone size: .; D gene: .; J gene: TRBJ2-1; CDR3 protein: CASSLGQTYNEQFF; CDR3 DNA: TGTGCCAGCAGCTTAGGACAAACCTACAATGAGCAGTTCTTC
V gene: TRBV7-9; clone size: once; D gene: TRBD2; J gene: TRBJ2-1; CDR3 protein: CASSHKLAGPVTNEQFF; CDR3 DNA: TGTGCCAGCAGCCATAAACTAGCGGGACCCGTCACCAATGAGCAGTTCTTC
V gene: TRBV4-2; clone size: .; D gene: TRBD2; J gene: TRBJ2-3; CDR3 protein: CASSQPSGAGTDTQYF; CDR3 DNA: TGTGCCAGCAGCCAACCTAGCGGGGCAGGCACAGATACGCAGTATTTT
V gene: TRBV7-9; clone size: .; D gene: .; J gene: TRBJ1-5; CDR3 protein: CASSFWGGRDNQPQHF; CDR3 DNA: TGTGCCAGCAGCTTTTGGGGGGGGCGTGACAATCAGCCCCAGCATTTT
V gene: TRBV15; clone size: .; D gene: .; J gene: TRBJ2-7; CDR3 protein: CATSRSQDYEQYF; CDR3 DNA: TGTGCCACCAGCAGATCACAGGACTACGAGCAGTACTTC
V gene: TRBV2; clone size: .; D gene: .; J gene: TRBJ2-5; CDR3 protein: CASSDPAGVAVGGETQYF; CDR3 DNA: TGTGCCAGCAGTGATCCGGCAGGGGTAGCGGTCGGGGGGGAGACCCAGTACTTC
V gene: TRBV6-5; clone size: once; D gene: TRBD2; J gene: TRBJ2-1; CDR3 protein: CASSYEVGREKFF; CDR3 DNA: TGTGCCAGCAGTTACGAAGTTGGGCGGGAGAAGTTCTTC
V gene: TRBV4-1; clone size: .; D gene: .; J gene: TRBJ1-1; CDR3 protein: CASSQGWGDGTEAFF; CDR3 DNA: TGCGCCAGCAGCCAAGGGTGGGGCGACGGGACTGAAGCTTTCTTT
V gene: TRBV9; clone size: .; D gene: .; J gene: TRBJ2-5; CDR3 protein: CASSVRGNQETQYF; CDR3 DNA: TGTGCCAGCAGCGTTCGGGGTAACCAAGAGACCCAGTACTTC
V gene: TRBV4-3; clone size: once; D gene: TRBD2; J gene: TRBJ2-3; CDR3 protein: CASSPQSGSVTQYF; CDR3 DNA: TGCGCCAGCAGCCCGCAGAGCGGGAGTGTTACGCAGTATTTT
V gene: TRBV15; clone size: .; D gene: .; J gene: TRBJ2-4; CDR3 protein: CATSRVGQGGWQFTKNIQYF; CDR3 DNA: TGTGCCACCAGCAGAGTTGGACAGGGAGGGTGGCAGTTCACCAAAAACATTCAGTACTTC